Shown below are 28 T cell receptor beta chains from a single sample sequenced in a study of CDR3 diversity in severe acne. One entry per CDR3 protein, called by TCRdb with MiXCR from the PCR reads. The table has roughly 81,000 distinct CDR3 sequences, 48% seen once. The sequenced sample was blood. All receptors derive from a male donor in good health, serving as a control.

V is TRBV20-1 and J is TRBJ1-4; TRBD1 might be the D (6 bases). This CDR3 is 13 amino acids long. In germline, CDR1 is DFQATT, CDR2 SNEGSKA (reference sequence). The V and J ends lost 5 bases and 3 bases respectively, with 10 bases between them. The CDR3 nucleotides are TGCAGTGCTCACAGGGCAGCTAATGAAAAACTGTTTTTT. Residues: CSAHRAANEKLFF.

This clonotype was observed many times. The chain has TRBV6-1 and TRBJ2-5, with 13 bases fitting TRBD2. Germline V gene sequence: CDR1 MNHNS, CDR2 SASEGT. The CDR3 contains 16 residues. Unmatched junction bases numbered 5, after V lost 1 base and J lost 6 bases. The CDR3, as DNA: TGTGCCAGCAGTGAAGTGAGGACTAGCGGGAGAAAGACCCAGTACTTC. This encodes CASSEVRTSGRKTQYF.

V and J are TRBV9 and TRBJ1-2; D is ambiguous. The germline V gene has CDR1 SGDLS and CDR2 YYNGEE. Trimming stripped 3 bases from V and 8 bases from J, with 14 bases between. The CDR3 totals 13 residues. The CDR3 sequence: CASSEGSGGGYTF. The CDR3 DNA sequence: TGTGCCAGCAGCGAGGGAAGCGGAGGGGGCTACACCTTC.

Notes on this clonotype: One end of the junction fails to match germline, which may point to a read error. The chain combines TRBV2 with TRBJ1-2; D is possibly TRBD1 (6 bases). Germline V gene data show CDR1 as SNHLY and CDR2 as FYNNEI. The CDR3 spans 13 residues. CDR3 sequence reads: CASSETGADFYTF. CDR3 DNA sequence: TGTGCCAGTAGTGAGACAGGCGCCGACTTCTACACCTTC. Together with reference TRBV2 and TRBJ1-2, the CDR3 gives the full variable domain: EPEVTQTPSHQVTQMGQEVILRCVPISNHLYFYWYRQILGQKVEFLVSFYNNEISEKSEIFDDQFSVERPDGSNFTLKIRSTKLEDSAMYFCASSETGADFYTFGSGTRLTVV.

The chain carries TRBV2 and TRBJ2-5, with 11 bases aligning to TRBD2. V trimming: 5 bases; J trimming: 0 bases; junction bases outside the gene matches: 8. There are 17 residues in the CDR3. Germline assignment: CDR1 SNHLY and CDR2 FYNNEI. Here the CDR3 reads CASSPGLAEVDQETQYF. The CDR3 DNA follows: TGTGCCAGCAGTCCGGGACTAGCGGAAGTCGACCAAGAGACCCAGTACTTC.

Concerning this clonotype: Mismatch with germline at one junction end may stem from a read error. This chain's CDR3 is CASSPGDGNTGELFF. The DNA of the CDR3 is TGTGCTAGCAGCCCCGGGGACGGGAACACCGGGGAGCTGTTTTTT. V gene TRBV7-7 combines with J gene TRBJ2-2; possibly TRBD1 or TRBD2 for D (5 bases each). The CDR3 runs to 15 residues. The germline V gene has CDR1 SSHAT and CDR2 FNYEAQ (reference sequence).

The gene calls are TRBV28 and TRBJ1-1, with D uncertain. The CDR3 covers 12 residues. The V and J ends lost 8 bases and 0 bases respectively, with 7 bases between them. Germline CDR1 and CDR2: MDHEN and SYDVKM. The CDR3 loop is CASRDLNTEAFF. Written as DNA, the CDR3 is TGTGCCAGCCGAGACCTGAACACTGAAGCTTTCTTT.

V gene TRBV10-3 combines with J gene TRBJ2-5, with D unresolved. The germline V gene has CDR1 ENHRY and CDR2 SYGVKD. This CDR3 has 11 residues. Trimming removed 8 bases at V and 5 bases at J, with 9 bases between. CDR3 sequence: CAIGPPETQYF. The CDR3 region has the DNA TGTGCCATCGGGCCCCCGGAGACCCAGTACTTC.

In its sample, this clonotype was seen many times. The V gene is TRBV2, the J gene TRBJ1-1, with no clear D. The ends were cut back, 6 bases at V and 5 bases at J, with 10 bases in the middle. The CDR3 has 12 residues. Per germline, CDR1 SNHLY and CDR2 FYNNEI. CDR3 nucleotides: TGTGCCAGCAGGGGTGGGAGGACTGAAGCTTTCTTT. It codes for CASRGGRTEAFF.

This clonotype has ten or more counts. The rearrangement uses TRBV10-1 and TRBJ2-2; D is unclear. Deletions cut 5 bases from V and 6 bases from J, with 7 bases between. CDR3 length: 12 amino acids. Germline V gene data show CDR1 as WNHNN and CDR2 as SYGVQD (reference sequence). The CDR3 region has the DNA TGCGCCAGCAGTAGAAATGCCGGGGAGCTGTTTTTT. Its protein product is CASSRNAGELFF.

This clonotype was detected only a few times. The chain is built from TRBV7-9 and TRBJ2-7, with 10 bases identical to TRBD1. Per the germline V gene, CDR1 is SEHNR and CDR2 is FQNEAQ (reference sequence). The CDR3 sequence is 15 residues long. J lost 2 bases, V lost 1 base, and 2 bases had no gene match. CDR3 sequence (DNA): TGTGCCAGCAGCTTAGAGGGACAGGGGCCCTACGAGCAGTACTTC. It translates to CASSLEGQGPYEQYF.

Comments on this clonotype: The CDR3 end shows no conserved phenylalanine or tryptophan, and so a read error is likely. The chain uses TRBV12-3 or TRBV12-4 and TRBJ2-7; possibly TRBD1 for D (6 bases). The length of the CDR3 is 15 residues. With 3 bases removed from V and 4 bases from J, the gap between germline ends came to 16 bases. The CDR3 DNA reads as TGTGCCAGCAGTTTGGTAGGGGGAAGAGGATACGAGCAGTACATC. Its protein product is CASSLVGGRGYEQYI.

This clonotype has at least ten counts. This sequence joins TRBV4-1 and TRBJ1-1; D not certain. V lost 4 bases, J lost 0 bases, and 6 bases lay in between. Germline V gives CDR1 MGHRA, CDR2 YSYEKL. This CDR3 is built from 13 residues. CDR3 in amino acids: CASSPTVNTEAFF. CDR3 nucleotides: TGCGCCAGCAGCCCGACGGTGAACACTGAAGCTTTCTTT.

V gene TRBV5-1 combines with J gene TRBJ2-1, with 8 bases matching TRBD2. CDR1 is SGHRS, CDR2 YFSETQ, per germline. After removal of 3 bases from V and 3 bases from J, the junction contained 5 bases not matched to a gene. The CDR3 extends over 15 amino acids. CDR3: CASSSLAGVYNEQFF. The CDR3 bases are TGCGCCAGCAGCTCTCTAGCGGGCGTCTACAATGAGCAGTTCTTC.

Only a few counts were recorded for this clonotype. This sequence joins TRBV10-1 and TRBJ1-2; D gene ambiguous. Trimming removed 10 bases from V and 5 bases from J, with 11 bases in between. CDR1 is WNHNN, CDR2 SYGVQD, per germline (reference sequence). The CDR3 has 11 residues. The CDR3 DNA follows: TGCGCCATCCCGGAACTTTATGGCTACACCTTC. Translation gives CAIPELYGYTF.

This clonotype showed up just a few times. This chain links TRBV4-1 with TRBJ1-2; TRBD1 might be the D (6 bases). This CDR3 spans 15 amino acids. The V end lost 0 bases, the J end lost 3 bases, and 11 bases lay between the germline ends. From germline, CDR1 is MGHRA and CDR2 YSYEKL. The CDR3 nucleotides read TGCGCCAGCAGCCAAGAGAGGACAGATCACTATGGCTACACCTTC. Amino acids: CASSQERTDHYGYTF.

With respect to this clonotype: Since the CDR3 does not end with the conserved phenylalanine or tryptophan, this likely comes from a read error. V usage is TRBV14 and J usage is TRBJ2-3, with D tentatively TRBD2 (6 bases). V was cut by 3 bases and J by 1 base, with 17 bases left in between. Germline V gene data show CDR1 as SGHDN and CDR2 as FVKESK. CDR3 length: 17 amino acids. The CDR3 region is CASSQTRDSQRTDTQYL. CDR3 nucleotide sequence: TGTGCCAGCAGCCAGACGAGGGACTCCCAGCGCACAGATACGCAGTATCTT.

This chain links TRBV29-1 with TRBJ2-2, with D hard to call. V was clipped by 7 bases and J by 2 bases, with 5 bases between them. The CDR3 contains 11 residues. Germline CDR1 SQVTM, CDR2 ANQGSEA. The DNA of the CDR3 is TGCAGCGCCCAAAACACCGGGGAGCTGTTTTTT. Residues: CSAQNTGELFF.

V gene TRBV20-1 combines with J gene TRBJ1-2; perhaps TRBD1 as D (6 bases). Trimming removed 1 base at V and 7 bases at J, with 10 bases between. The CDR3 loop spans 12 amino acids. Germline V gene sequence: CDR1 DFQATT, CDR2 SNEGSKA (reference sequence). This CDR3 is CSARVRTAGYTF. Here the CDR3 DNA reads TGCAGTGCTAGAGTCCGGACAGCTGGCTACACCTTC.

Comment on this clonotype: An end of the junction differs from the germline gene, which may be a read error. CDR3 in amino acids: CAGSQGRTEAFF. For the CDR3, the DNA is TGTGCCGGCAGTCAGGGTCGAACTGAAGCTTTCTTT. This chain uses TRBV7-9 with TRBJ1-1; a weak D match, TRBD1 (5 bases). From germline, CDR1 is SEHNR and CDR2 FQNEAQ (reference sequence). The CDR3 has 12 residues.

This clonotype occurred a few times. The chain combines TRBV20-1 with TRBJ1-5, with TRBD1 matching over 7 bases. V lost 6 bases, J lost 2 bases, and 4 bases stayed unmatched. The CDR3 consists of 13 residues. Looked up from germline, CDR1 is DFQATT and CDR2 is SNEGSKA (reference sequence). CDR3 bases: TGCAGTGCGACCCAGGGGGGCAATCAGCCCCAGCATTTT. Amino acid sequence: CSATQGGNQPQHF.

This chain uses TRBV6-4 with TRBJ2-5, with 10 bases matching TRBD2. Germline CDR1 and CDR2: MRHNA and SNTAGT. This CDR3 has 14 residues. Unmatched junction bases numbered 0, after V lost 0 bases and J lost 5 bases. CDR3 sequence reads: CASSDSTSGETQYF. CDR3 coding DNA: TGTGCCAGCAGTGACTCGACTAGCGGGGAGACCCAGTACTTC.

The gene calls are TRBV5-1 and TRBJ1-1; 9 nucleotides align to TRBD1. The germline CDR1 and CDR2 sequences are SGHRS and YFSETQ. The J segment lost 5 bases and the V segment lost 5 bases, leaving 10 bases of the junction unmatched. The CDR3 totals 15 residues. The CDR3 nucleotides read TGCGCCAGCAGTCACGGGACAGGGCTGAGAACTGAAGCTTTCTTT. Residues: CASSHGTGLRTEAFF.

In regard to this clonotype: A much larger clonotype is one base distant, so this may be a read error. The gene calls are TRBV4-1 and TRBJ2-1, with 8 bases lining up with TRBD1. Looked up from germline, CDR1 is MGHRA and CDR2 is YSYEKL. This CDR3 is built from 17 residues. CDR3 in amino acids: CASSQDTGDRRYNEQLF. The CDR3 DNA sequence: TGCGCCAGCAGCCAAGATACCGGGGACAGGCGTTACAATGAGCAGCTCTTC.

V gene TRBV7-9 combines with J gene TRBJ2-7; 10 nucleotides agree with TRBD2. V was pared by 5 bases and J by 1 base, with 5 bases of the junction left unmatched. Looked up from germline, CDR1 is SEHNR and CDR2 is FQNEAQ (reference sequence). The CDR3 sequence is 15 residues long. The CDR3, as DNA: TGTGCCAGCAGCGGTGGACTAGCGGATTCCTACGAGCAGTACTTC. This sequence encodes CASSGGLADSYEQYF.

This clonotype showed up just once. Relative to the germline gene, one junction end is altered; a read error may explain this. The V gene is TRBV10-2, the J gene TRBJ2-7, with a possible D match to TRBD2 (7 bases). The length of the CDR3 is 14 residues. Germline lookup yields CDR1 WSHSY and CDR2 SAAADI. The CDR3 region is CASSEQGAYSGQHF. The CDR3 bases are TGCGCCAGCAGTGAACAGGGCGCCTATAGCGGGCAGCACTTC.

This clonotype was observed at least ten times. This chain links TRBV5-1 with TRBJ1-4; the match to TRBD1 covers 9 bases. Trimming at V came to 0 bases and at J to 8 bases, leaving 8 bases not matched to a gene. The CDR3 covers 16 residues. Germline V gene lookup returns CDR1 SGHRS and CDR2 YFSETQ. The chain's CDR3 is CASSLGADRGGEKLFF. In DNA form, the CDR3 reads TGCGCCAGCAGCTTGGGGGCGGACAGGGGCGGAGAAAAACTGTTTTTT.

V and J are TRBV20-1 and TRBJ1-4; maybe TRBD1 (5 bases). V dropped 0 bases and J dropped 12 bases, with 14 bases sitting between them. The CDR3 totals 13 residues. Germline values: CDR1 DFQATT, CDR2 SNEGSKA (reference sequence). CDR3 nucleotides: TGCAGTGCTAGAGAAATTCAGGGCGGGGAACTGTTTTTT. Residues: CSAREIQGGELFF.